This TCR beta chain was profiled in a study of cytomegalovirus exposure and HLA in healthy donors. Primers included in the PCR were 60 Vbeta and 13 Jbeta primers. Clones were sequenced by immunoSEQ multiplex PCR, and TCRdb holds only the in-frame ones, with some missing. The specimen's table records 110,000 to 150,000 clones. This CDR3 contains 14 residues. Trimming left V 4 bases short and J 3 bases short, with 11 bases between. The germline CDR1 and CDR2 sequences are SGHKS and YYEKEE (reference sequence). Sequenced material: PBMCs. V usage is TRBV5-5 and J usage is TRBJ2-1; unclear D gene. This receptor was identified in a man aged 35-49 years in good health and CMV-seronegative. CDR3: CASSGLGVYNEQFF. The CDR3 region has the DNA TGTGCCAGCAGCGGCCTCGGAGTCTACAATGAGCAGTTCTTC.